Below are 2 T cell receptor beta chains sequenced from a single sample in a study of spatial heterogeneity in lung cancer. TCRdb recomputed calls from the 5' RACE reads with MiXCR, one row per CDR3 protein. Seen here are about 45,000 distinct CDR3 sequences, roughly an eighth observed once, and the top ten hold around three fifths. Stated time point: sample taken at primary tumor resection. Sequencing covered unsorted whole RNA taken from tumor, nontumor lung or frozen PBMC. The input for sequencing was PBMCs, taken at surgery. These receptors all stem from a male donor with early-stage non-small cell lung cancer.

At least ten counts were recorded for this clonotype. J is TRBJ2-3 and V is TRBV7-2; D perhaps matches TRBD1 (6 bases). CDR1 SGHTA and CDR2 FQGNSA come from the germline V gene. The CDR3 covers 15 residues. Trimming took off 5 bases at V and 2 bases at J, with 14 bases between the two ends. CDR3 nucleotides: TGTGCCAGCAGCCATCCGGGACAACACACAGATACGCAGTATTTT. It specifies CASSHPGQHTDTQYF.

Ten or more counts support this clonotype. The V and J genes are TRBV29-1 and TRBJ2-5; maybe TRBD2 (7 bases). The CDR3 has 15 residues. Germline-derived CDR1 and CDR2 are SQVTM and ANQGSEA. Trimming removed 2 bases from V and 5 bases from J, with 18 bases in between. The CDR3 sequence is CSVETLRGGLETQYF. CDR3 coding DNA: TGCAGCGTTGAAACCTTGAGGGGGGGCCTGGAGACCCAGTACTTC. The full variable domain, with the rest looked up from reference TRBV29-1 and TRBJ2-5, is SAVISQKPSRDICQRGTSLTIQCQVDSQVTMMFWYRQQPGQSLTLIATANQGSEATYESGFVIDKFPISRPNLTFSTLTVSNMSPEDSSIYLCSVETLRGGLETQYFGPGTRLLVL.